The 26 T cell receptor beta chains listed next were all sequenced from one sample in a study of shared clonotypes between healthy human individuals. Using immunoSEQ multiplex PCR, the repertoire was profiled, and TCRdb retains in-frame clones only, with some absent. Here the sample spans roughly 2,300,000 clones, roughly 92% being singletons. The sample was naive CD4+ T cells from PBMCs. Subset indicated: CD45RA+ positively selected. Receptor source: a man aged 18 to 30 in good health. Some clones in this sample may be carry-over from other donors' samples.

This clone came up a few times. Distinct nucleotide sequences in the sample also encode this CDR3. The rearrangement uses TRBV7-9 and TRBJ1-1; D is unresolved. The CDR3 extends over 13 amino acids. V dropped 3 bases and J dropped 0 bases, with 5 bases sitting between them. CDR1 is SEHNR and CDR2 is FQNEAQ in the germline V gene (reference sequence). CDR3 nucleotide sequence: TGTGCCAGCAGCTTTTCCGTGAACACTGAAGCTTTCTTT. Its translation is CASSFSVNTEAFF. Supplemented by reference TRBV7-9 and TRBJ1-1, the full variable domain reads DTGVSQNPRHKITKRGQNVTFRCDPISEHNRLYWYRQTLGQGPEFLTYFQNEAQLEKSRLLSDRFSAERPKGSFSTLEIQRTEQGDSAMYLCASSFSVNTEAFFGQGTRLTVV.

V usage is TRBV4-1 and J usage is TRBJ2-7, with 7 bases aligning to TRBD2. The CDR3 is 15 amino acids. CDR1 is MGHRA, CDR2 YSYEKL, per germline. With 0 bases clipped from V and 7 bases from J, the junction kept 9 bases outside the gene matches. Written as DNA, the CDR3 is TGCGCCAGCAGCCAAGAAGGGACGGGCGGGGGAGAGCAGTACTTC. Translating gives CASSQEGTGGGEQYF.

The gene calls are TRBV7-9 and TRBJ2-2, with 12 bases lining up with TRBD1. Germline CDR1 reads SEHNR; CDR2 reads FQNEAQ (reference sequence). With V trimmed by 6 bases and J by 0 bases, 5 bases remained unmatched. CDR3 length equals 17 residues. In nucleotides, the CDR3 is TGTGCCAGCAGAAGGGGACAGGGGGCGTCGAACACCGGGGAGCTGTTTTTT. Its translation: CASRRGQGASNTGELFF. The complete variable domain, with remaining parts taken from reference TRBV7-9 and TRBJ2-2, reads DTGVSQNPRHKITKRGQNVTFRCDPISEHNRLYWYRQTLGQGPEFLTYFQNEAQLEKSRLLSDRFSAERPKGSFSTLEIQRTEQGDSAMYLCASRRGQGASNTGELFFGEGSRLTVL.

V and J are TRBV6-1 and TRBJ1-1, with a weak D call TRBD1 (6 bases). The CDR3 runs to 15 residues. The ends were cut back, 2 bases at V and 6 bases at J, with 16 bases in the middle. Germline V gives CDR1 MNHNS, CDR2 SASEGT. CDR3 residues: CASSETSGGLAEAFF. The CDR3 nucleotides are TGTGCCAGCAGTGAAACTAGCGGGGGCTTAGCTGAAGCTTTCTTT.

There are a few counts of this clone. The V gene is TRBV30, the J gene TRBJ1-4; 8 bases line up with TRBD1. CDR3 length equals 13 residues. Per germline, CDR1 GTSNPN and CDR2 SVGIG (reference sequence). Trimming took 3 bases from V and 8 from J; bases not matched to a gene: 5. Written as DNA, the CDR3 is TGTGCCTGGAGAGGACAGGGCGAAGAAAAACTGTTTTTT. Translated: CAWRGQGEEKLFF.

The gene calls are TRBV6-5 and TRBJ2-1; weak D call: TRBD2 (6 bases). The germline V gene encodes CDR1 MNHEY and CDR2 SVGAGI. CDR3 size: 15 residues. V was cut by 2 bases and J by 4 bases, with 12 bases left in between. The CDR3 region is CASSYGGMRYNEQFF. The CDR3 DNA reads TGTGCCAGCAGTTACGGCGGGATGAGGTACAATGAGCAGTTCTTC.

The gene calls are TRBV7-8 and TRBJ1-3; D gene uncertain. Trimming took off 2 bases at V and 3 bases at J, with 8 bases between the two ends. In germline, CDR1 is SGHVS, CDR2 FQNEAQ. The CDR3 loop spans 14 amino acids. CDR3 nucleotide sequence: TGTGCCAGCAGCTTACTAAGGAATGGAAACACCATATATTTT. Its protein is CASSLLRNGNTIYF.

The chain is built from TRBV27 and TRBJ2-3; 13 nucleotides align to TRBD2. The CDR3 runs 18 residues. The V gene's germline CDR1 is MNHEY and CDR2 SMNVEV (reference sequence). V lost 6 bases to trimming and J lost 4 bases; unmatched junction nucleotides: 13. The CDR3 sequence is CASSTGTSGIFVADTQYF. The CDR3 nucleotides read TGTGCCAGCAGCACCGGGACTAGCGGGATATTTGTTGCAGATACGCAGTATTTT.

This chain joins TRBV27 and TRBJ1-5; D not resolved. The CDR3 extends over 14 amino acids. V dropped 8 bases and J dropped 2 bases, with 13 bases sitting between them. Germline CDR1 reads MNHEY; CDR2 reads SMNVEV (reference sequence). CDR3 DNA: TGTGCCAGCCGACCTGAGGGTGGCAATCAGCCCCAGCATTTT. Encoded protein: CASRPEGGNQPQHF.

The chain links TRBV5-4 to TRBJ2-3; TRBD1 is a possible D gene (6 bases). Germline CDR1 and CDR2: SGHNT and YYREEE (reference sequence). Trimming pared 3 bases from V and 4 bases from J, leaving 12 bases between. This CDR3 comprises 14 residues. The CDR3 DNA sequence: TGTGCCAGCAGCTCACAGGGATTTGCAGATACGCAGTATTTT. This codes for CASSSQGFADTQYF. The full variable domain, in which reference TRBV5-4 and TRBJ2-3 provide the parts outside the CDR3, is ETGVTQSPTHLIKTRGQQVTLRCSSQSGHNTVSWYQQALGQGPQFIFQYYREEENGRGNFPPRFSGLQFPNYSSELNVNALELDDSALYLCASSSQGFADTQYFGPGTRLTVL.

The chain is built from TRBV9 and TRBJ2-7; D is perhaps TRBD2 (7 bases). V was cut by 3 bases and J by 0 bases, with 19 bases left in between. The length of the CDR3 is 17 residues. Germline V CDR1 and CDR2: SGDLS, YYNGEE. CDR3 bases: TGTGCCAGCAGCGCCCCACGGGGCGGGGGCCCCTCCTACGAGCAGTACTTC. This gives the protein CASSAPRGGGPSYEQYF.

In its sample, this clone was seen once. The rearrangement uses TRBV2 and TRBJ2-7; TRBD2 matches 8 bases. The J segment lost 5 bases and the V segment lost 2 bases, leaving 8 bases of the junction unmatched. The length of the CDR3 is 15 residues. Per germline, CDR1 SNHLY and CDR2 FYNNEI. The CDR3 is CASSELGLVADEQYF. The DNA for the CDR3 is TGTGCCAGCAGTGAACTGGGACTAGTAGCCGACGAGCAGTACTTC.

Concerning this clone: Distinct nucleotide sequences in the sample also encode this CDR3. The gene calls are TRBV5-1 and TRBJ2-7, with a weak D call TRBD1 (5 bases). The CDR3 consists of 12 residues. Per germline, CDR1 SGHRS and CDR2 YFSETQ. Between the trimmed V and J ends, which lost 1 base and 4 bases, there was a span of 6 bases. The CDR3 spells CASSLKGYEQYF. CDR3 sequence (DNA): TGCGCCAGCAGCTTGAAGGGGTACGAGCAGTACTTC.

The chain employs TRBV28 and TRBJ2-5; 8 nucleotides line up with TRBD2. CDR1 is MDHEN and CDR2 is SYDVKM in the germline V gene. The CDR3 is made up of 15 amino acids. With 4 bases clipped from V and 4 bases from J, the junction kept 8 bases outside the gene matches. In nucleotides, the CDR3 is TGTGCCAGCAGTTCCGCGGGGGGTGGGCTAGAGACCCAGTACTTC. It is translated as CASSSAGGGLETQYF. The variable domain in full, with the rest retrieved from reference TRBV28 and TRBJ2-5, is DVKVTQSSRYLVKRTGEKVFLECVQDMDHENMFWYRQDPGLGLRLIYFSYDVKMKEKGDIPEGYSVSREKKERFSLILESASTNQTSMYLCASSSAGGGLETQYFGPGTRLLVL.

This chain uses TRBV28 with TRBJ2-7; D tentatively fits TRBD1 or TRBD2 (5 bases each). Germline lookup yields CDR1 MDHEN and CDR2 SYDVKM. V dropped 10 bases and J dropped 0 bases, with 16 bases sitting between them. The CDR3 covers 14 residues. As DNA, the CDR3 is TGTGCCATCCCCTGGGGGTTTAGCTCCTACGAGCAGTACTTC. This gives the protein CAIPWGFSSYEQYF. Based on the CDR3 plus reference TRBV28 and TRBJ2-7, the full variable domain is DVKVTQSSRYLVKRTGEKVFLECVQDMDHENMFWYRQDPGLGLRLIYFSYDVKMKEKGDIPEGYSVSREKKERFSLILESASTNQTSMYLCAIPWGFSSYEQYFGPGTRLTVT.

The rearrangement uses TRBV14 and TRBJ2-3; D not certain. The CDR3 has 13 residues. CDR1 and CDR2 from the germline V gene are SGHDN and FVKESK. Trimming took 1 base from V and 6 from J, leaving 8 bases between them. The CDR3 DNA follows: TGTGCCAGCAGCCAAGGGGCAGTTGATACGCAGTATTTT. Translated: CASSQGAVDTQYF.

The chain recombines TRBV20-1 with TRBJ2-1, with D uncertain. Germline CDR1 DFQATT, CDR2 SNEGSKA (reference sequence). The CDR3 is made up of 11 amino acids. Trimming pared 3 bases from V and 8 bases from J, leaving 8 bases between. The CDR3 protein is CSARGLDEQFF. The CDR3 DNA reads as TGCAGTGCTAGGGGGTTGGATGAGCAGTTCTTC.

The CDR3 sequence is CASSSGRYTEAFF. The CDR3 DNA follows: TGTGCCAGCAGTTCCGGACGGTACACTGAAGCTTTCTTT. The chain carries TRBV28 and TRBJ1-1; D is uncertain. There are 13 residues in the CDR3. V was cut by 4 bases and J by 3 bases, with 9 bases left in between. Germline V gives CDR1 MDHEN, CDR2 SYDVKM.

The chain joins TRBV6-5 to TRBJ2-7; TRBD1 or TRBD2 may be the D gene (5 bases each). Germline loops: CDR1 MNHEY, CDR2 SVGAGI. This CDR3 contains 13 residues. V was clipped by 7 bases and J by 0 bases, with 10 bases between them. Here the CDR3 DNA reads TGTGCCAGCACGGGACGGCACTCCTACGAGCAGTACTTC. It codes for CASTGRHSYEQYF.

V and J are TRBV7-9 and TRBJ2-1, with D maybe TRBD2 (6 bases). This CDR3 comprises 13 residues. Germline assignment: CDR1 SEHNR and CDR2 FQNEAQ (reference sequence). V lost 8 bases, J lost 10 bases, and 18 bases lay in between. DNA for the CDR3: TGTGCCAGCCTACGGGACTCTCTGGGGGAGCAGTTCTTC. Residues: CASLRDSLGEQFF.

The CDR3, as DNA: TGTGCCAGCAGCGAGGGGTCAGGGGGCATGGGCTACGAGCAGTACTTC. Translation: CASSEGSGGMGYEQYF. This chain uses TRBV5-5 with TRBJ2-7; 8 bases fit TRBD1. The junction had 12 bases not matched to a gene; V was cut back by 4 bases and J by 3 bases. CDR1 and CDR2 (germline): SGHKS, YYEKEE (reference sequence). The CDR3 contains 16 residues.

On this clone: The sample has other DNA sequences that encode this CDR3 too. The CDR3 region is CASSSLLAGQETQYF. As DNA, the CDR3 is TGCGCCAGCAGCAGTCTACTAGCGGGGCAAGAGACCCAGTACTTC. V and J are TRBV5-1 and TRBJ2-5; TRBD2 agrees at 10 bases. Germline lookup yields CDR1 SGHRS and CDR2 YFSETQ. The V gene end was trimmed by 4 bases and the J gene end by 2 bases; junction bases not matched to a gene: 5. CDR3 size: 15 residues.

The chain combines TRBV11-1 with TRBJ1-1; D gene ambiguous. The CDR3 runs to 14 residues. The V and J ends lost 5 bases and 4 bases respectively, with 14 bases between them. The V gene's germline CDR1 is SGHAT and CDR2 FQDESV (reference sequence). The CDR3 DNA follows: TGTGCCAGCAGCCATAGACGCTCGAGCACTGAAGCTTTCTTT. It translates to CASSHRRSSTEAFF. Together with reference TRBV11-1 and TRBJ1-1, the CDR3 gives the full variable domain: EAEVAQSPRYKITEKSQAVAFWCDPISGHATLYWYRQILGQGPELLVQFQDESVVDDSQLPKDRFSAERLKGVDSTLKIQPAELGDSAMYLCASSHRRSSTEAFFGQGTRLTVV.

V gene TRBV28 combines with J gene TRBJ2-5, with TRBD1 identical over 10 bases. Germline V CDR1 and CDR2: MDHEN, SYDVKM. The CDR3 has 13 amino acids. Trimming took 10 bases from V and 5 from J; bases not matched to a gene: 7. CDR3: CATRTGGAETQYF. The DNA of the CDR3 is TGTGCCACCCGGACAGGGGGGGCGGAGACCCAGTACTTC.

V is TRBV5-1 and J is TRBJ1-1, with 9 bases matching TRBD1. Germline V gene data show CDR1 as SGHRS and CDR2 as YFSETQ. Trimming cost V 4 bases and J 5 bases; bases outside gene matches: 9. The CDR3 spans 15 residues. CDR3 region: CASSLQGQGRTEAFF. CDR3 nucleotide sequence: TGCGCCAGCAGCCTGCAGGGACAGGGTCGGACTGAAGCTTTCTTT.

The CDR3 DNA follows: TGTGCCTGGAGTGTCTCGGGACAGCAAAACCAGCCCCAGCATTTT. Translated, it gives CAWSVSGQQNQPQHF. The V gene is TRBV30, the J gene TRBJ1-5; TRBD1 matches at 7 bases. The CDR3 spans 15 residues. Unmatched junction bases numbered 9, after V lost 0 bases and J lost 7 bases. Germline CDR1 reads GTSNPN; CDR2 reads SVGIG (reference sequence).